This T cell receptor (beta chain) was sequenced during a study of identical twins. Study results and caveats: High-abundance cord blood beta clonotypes had fewer insertions; memory repertoires showed none.

TCRdb reanalysed the 5' RACE reads using MiXCR and keeps one entry per CDR3 protein. The sample has some 600,000 distinct CDR3 sequences, about 7.6% seen once. A few counts support this clonotype. The antigen remains undetermined. CDR3 length: 17 residues. Losses at the gene ends were 5 bases for V and 1 base for J; bases not matched to a gene: 4. The sample was also linked to a second study, of yellow fever vaccine responses in identical twins.

The sample comprised PBMCs. This sequence was found in a woman under 30 in good health. The genes are TRBV12-3 or TRBV12-4 and TRBJ2-1; 14 nucleotides align to TRBD2. CDR3: CASSGLAGGRSYNEQFF. Written as DNA, the CDR3 is TGTGCCAGCAGTGGACTAGCGGGAGGTAGGTCCTACAATGAGCAGTTCTTC.